This TCR beta chain was retrieved from a study of cytomegalovirus exposure and HLA in healthy donors. TCRdb's table, derived via immunoSEQ multiplex PCR, lists solely in-frame clones and lacks some. The profile covers 200,000 or so clones, with approximately 80% appearing a single time and more than 6.5% taken by the ten largest. The CDR3 spans 16 residues. The sequenced sample consisted of PBMCs. The rearrangement uses TRBV1 and TRBJ2-1; the table names TRBD2, a call not compared with the DNA. TRBV1 is given as a pseudogene. This clonotype originated in a man younger than 35 in good health and CMV-seropositive. The chain's CDR3 is CTSSPGGGGGHNEQFF. The CDR3 nucleotides read TGCACCAGCAGCCCTGGCGGGGGGGGCGGCCACAATGAGCAGTTCTTC.